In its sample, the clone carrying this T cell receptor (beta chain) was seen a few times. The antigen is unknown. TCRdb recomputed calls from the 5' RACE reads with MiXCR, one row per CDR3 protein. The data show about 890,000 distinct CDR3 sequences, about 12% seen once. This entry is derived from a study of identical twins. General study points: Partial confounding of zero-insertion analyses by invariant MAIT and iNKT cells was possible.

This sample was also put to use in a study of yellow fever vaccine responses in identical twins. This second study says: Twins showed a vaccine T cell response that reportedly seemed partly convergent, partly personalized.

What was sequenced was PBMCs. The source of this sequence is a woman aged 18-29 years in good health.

CDR3 amino acids: CASSYSPEPQHF. CDR3 sequence (DNA): TGTGCCAGCAGTTACTCGCCAGAGCCCCAGCATTTT. The V call is TRBV6-6, the J call TRBJ1-5, with unresolved D. The V end lost 0 bases, the J end lost 8 bases, and 5 bases lay between the germline ends. Germline V CDR1 and CDR2: MNHNY, SVGAGI (reference sequence). This CDR3 is 12 amino acids long.